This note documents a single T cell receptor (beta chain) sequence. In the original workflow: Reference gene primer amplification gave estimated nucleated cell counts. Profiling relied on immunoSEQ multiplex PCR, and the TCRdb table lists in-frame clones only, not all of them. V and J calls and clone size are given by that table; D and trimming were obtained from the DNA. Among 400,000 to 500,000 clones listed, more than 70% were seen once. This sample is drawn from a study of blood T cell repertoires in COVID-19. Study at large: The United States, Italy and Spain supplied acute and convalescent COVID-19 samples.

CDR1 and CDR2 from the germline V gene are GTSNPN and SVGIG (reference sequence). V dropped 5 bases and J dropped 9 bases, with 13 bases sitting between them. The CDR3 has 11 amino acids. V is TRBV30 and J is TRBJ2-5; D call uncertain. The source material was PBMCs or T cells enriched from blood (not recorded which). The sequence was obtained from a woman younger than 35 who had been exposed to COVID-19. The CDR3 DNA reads TGTGCCTGGGGCCACTACCGGGCCCAGTACTTC. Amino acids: CAWGHYRAQYF. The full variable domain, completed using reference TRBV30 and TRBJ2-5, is SQTIHQWPATLVQPVGSPLSLECTVEGTSNPNLYWYRQAAGRGLQLLFYSVGIGQISSEVPQNLSASRPQDRQFILSSKKLLLSDSGFYLCAWGHYRAQYFGPGTRLLVL.